This T cell receptor beta chain was observed in a study of blood T cell repertoires in COVID-19. Whole-study context: The United States, Italy and Spain supplied acute and convalescent COVID-19 samples. PBMCs, B-cell-depleted T cells, or T cells provided the cDNA or gDNA that made up the material.

Study processing details: Reference gene primer amplification gave nucleated cell count estimates. Sequencing was performed with immunoSEQ multiplex PCR; in TCRdb, only in-frame clones are kept and a portion is missing. Clone size and V and J calls were adopted from that table, with D and trimming inferred from the DNA. The profile shows tens of thousands of clones, 80% of them singletons. This CDR3 has 14 residues. CDR1 and CDR2 from the germline V gene are SQVTM and ANQGSEA. The junction had 5 bases not matched to a gene; V was cut back by 4 bases and J by 2 bases. The clonotype was recovered from a woman between 65 and 79 years old with acute or convalescent COVID-19. The V call is TRBV29-1, the J call TRBJ2-3; 8 nucleotides match TRBD2. The sequenced sample consisted of peripheral blood. This CDR3 reads CSVAGLAATDTQYF. The CDR3 coding sequence is TGCAGCGTTGCCGGACTAGCCGCCACAGATACGCAGTATTTT.